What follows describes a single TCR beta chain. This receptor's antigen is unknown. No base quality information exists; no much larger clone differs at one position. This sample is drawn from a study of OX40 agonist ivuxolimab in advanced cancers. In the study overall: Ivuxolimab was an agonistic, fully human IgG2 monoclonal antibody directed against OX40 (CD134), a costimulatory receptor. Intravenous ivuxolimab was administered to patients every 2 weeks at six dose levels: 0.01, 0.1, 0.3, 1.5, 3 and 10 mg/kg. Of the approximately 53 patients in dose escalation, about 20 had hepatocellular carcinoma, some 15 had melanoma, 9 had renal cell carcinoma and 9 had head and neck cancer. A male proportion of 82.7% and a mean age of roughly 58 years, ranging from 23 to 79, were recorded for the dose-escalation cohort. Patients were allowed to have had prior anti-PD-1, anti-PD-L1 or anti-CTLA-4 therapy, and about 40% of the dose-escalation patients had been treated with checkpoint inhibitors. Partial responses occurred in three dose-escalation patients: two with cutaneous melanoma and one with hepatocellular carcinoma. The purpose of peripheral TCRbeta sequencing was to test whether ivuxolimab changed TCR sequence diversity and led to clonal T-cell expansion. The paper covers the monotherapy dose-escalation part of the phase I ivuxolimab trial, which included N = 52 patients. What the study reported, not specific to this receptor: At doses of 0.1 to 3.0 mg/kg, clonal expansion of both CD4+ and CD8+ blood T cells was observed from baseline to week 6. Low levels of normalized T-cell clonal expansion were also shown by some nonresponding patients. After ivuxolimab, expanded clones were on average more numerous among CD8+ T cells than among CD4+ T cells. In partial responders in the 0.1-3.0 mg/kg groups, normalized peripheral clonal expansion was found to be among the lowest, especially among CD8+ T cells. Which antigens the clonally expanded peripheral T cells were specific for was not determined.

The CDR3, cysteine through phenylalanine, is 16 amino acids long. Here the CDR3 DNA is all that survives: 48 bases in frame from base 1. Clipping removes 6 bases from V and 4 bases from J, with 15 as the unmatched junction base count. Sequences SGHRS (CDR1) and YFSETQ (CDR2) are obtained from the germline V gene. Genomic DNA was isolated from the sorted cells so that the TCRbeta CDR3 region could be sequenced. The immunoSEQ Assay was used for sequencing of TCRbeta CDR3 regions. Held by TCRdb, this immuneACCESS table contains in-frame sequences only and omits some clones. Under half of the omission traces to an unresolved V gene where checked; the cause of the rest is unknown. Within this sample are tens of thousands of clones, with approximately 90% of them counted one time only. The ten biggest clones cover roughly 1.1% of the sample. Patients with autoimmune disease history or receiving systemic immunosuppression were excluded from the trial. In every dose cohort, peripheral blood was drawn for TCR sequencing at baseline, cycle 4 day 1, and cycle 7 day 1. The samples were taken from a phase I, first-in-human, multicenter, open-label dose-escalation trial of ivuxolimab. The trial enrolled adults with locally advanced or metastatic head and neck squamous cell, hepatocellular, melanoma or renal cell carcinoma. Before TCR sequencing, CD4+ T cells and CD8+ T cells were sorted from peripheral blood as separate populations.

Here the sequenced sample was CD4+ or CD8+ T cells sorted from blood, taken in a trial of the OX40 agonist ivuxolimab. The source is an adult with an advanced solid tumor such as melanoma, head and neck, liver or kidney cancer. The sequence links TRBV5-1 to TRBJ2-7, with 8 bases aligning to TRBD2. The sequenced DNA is TGCGCCAGCACGAGGGGGTTTGTGAGCGGGAGTTACGAGCAGTACTTC. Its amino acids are CASTRGFVSGSYEQYF.